The rows below give T cell receptor beta chains drawn from one sample of a study of human T cells and chemical hapten exposure. MiXCR was run by TCRdb on the RACE reads, yielding one entry per CDR3 protein. The sample comprises fewer than 50,000 distinct CDR3 sequences, about 3.7% of which are singletons, and 4.5% to 6.5% rests with the top ten. The sample comprised whole blood. The receptors come from a human donor in good health. Some clones in this sample may be carry-over from other donors' samples. The CDR3 runs from the conserved cysteine through the conserved F or W. D genes are given only for firm matches. Only some rows state a clone size, as once, few, many or a class for expanded clones.

V gene: TRBV11-3; D gene: .; J gene: TRBJ2-3; clone size: many; CDR3 protein: CASSPLGLTDTQYF; CDR3 DNA: TGTGCCAGCAGCCCACTTGGCCTCACAGATACGCAGTATTTT
V gene: TRBV28; D gene: TRBD1; J gene: TRBJ1-5; clone size: many; CDR3 protein: CASSIQGHQPQHF; CDR3 DNA: TGTGCCAGCAGTATACAGGGGCATCAGCCCCAGCATTTT
V gene: TRBV2; D gene: .; J gene: TRBJ2-5; clone size: many; CDR3 protein: CASKIGGSGQETQYF; CDR3 DNA: TGTGCCAGCAAGATCGGAGGGAGTGGCCAAGAGACCCAGTACTTC
V gene: TRBV24-1; D gene: .; J gene: TRBJ2-1; clone size: many; CDR3 protein: CATSDPDRTLRNEQFF; CDR3 DNA: TGTGCCACCAGTGACCCCGACAGGACATTAAGGAATGAGCAGTTCTTC
V gene: TRBV12-3/TRBV12-4; D gene: .; J gene: TRBJ1-2; clone size: few; CDR3 protein: CASSLWGVSPNYGYTF; CDR3 DNA: TGTGCCAGCAGTTTATGGGGAGTCTCCCCTAACTATGGCTACACCTTC
V gene: TRBV14; D gene: .; J gene: TRBJ1-5; clone size: many; CDR3 protein: CASSQGINQPQHF; CDR3 DNA: TGTGCCAGCAGCCAAGGCATCAATCAGCCCCAGCATTTT
V gene: TRBV11-1; D gene: .; J gene: TRBJ2-1; clone size: many; CDR3 protein: CASSFDRTNNEQFF; CDR3 DNA: TGTGCCAGCAGCTTTGACAGGACTAACAATGAGCAGTTCTTC
V gene: TRBV24-1; D gene: TRBD1; J gene: TRBJ2-3; clone size: many; CDR3 protein: CATSDGFRTGADTQYF; CDR3 DNA: TGTGCCACCAGTGATGGATTCCGGACAGGGGCAGATACGCAGTATTTT
V gene: TRBV18; D gene: .; J gene: TRBJ2-2; clone size: many; CDR3 protein: CASSPGPAPGTGELFF; CDR3 DNA: TGTGCCAGCTCACCCGGACCAGCCCCGGGCACCGGGGAGCTGTTTTTT
V gene: TRBV27; D gene: .; J gene: TRBJ1-2; clone size: many; CDR3 protein: CASGVPERFTSF; CDR3 DNA: TGTGCCAGCGGGGTTCCTGAGAGGTTTACCTCCTTC
V gene: TRBV6-5; D gene: .; J gene: TRBJ2-5; clone size: .; CDR3 protein: CASSYTVGAATIQETQYF; CDR3 DNA: TGTGCCAGCAGTTACACCGTTGGGGCGGCGACCATCCAAGAGACCCAGTACTTC
V gene: TRBV5-8; D gene: .; J gene: TRBJ1-5; clone size: many; CDR3 protein: CASSLARPNQPQHF; CDR3 DNA: TGTGCCAGCAGCTTGGCTAGACCGAATCAGCCCCAGCATTTT
V gene: TRBV4-1; D gene: TRBD1; J gene: TRBJ1-3; clone size: .; CDR3 protein: CASSQAWDRADSGNTIYF; CDR3 DNA: TGCGCCAGCAGCCAAGCCTGGGACAGGGCGGACTCTGGAAACACCATATATTTT
V gene: TRBV5-1; D gene: .; J gene: TRBJ1-4; clone size: .; CDR3 protein: CASSLGGGERLFF; CDR3 DNA: TGCGCCAGCAGCCTGGGCGGGGGGGAGAGACTGTTTTTT
V gene: TRBV28; D gene: .; J gene: TRBJ2-7; clone size: many; CDR3 protein: CASSSPPSEQYF; CDR3 DNA: TGTGCCAGCAGTTCCCCCCCGAGCGAGCAGTACTTC
V gene: TRBV12-3/TRBV12-4; D gene: TRBD2; J gene: TRBJ2-5; clone size: many; CDR3 protein: CASSSSGSGETQYF; CDR3 DNA: TGTGCCAGCAGTTCTAGCGGGAGCGGGGAGACCCAGTACTTC
V gene: TRBV7-2; D gene: .; J gene: TRBJ2-4; clone size: many; CDR3 protein: CASSLVFRTELKNIQYF; CDR3 DNA: TGTGCCAGCAGCTTAGTATTCCGGACAGAACTTAAAAACATTCAGTACTTC
V gene: TRBV7-6; D gene: TRBD2; J gene: TRBJ2-1; clone size: many; CDR3 protein: CASSHSGGRNSYNEQFF; CDR3 DNA: TGTGCCAGCAGCCATTCGGGCGGGAGGAATTCCTACAATGAGCAGTTCTTC
V gene: TRBV24-1; D gene: TRBD2; J gene: TRBJ2-7; clone size: many; CDR3 protein: CATSERAAGVYEQYF; CDR3 DNA: TGTGCCACCAGTGAGAGGGCAGCGGGAGTTTACGAGCAGTACTTC
V gene: TRBV7-8; D gene: .; J gene: TRBJ2-1; clone size: many; CDR3 protein: CASIPRRRDNEQFF; CDR3 DNA: TGTGCCAGCATTCCACGGCGTAGAGACAATGAGCAGTTCTTC
V gene: TRBV7-9; D gene: .; J gene: TRBJ1-5; clone size: many; CDR3 protein: CASSQGSAGNQPQHF; CDR3 DNA: TGTGCCAGCAGCCAGGGGTCTGCGGGCAATCAGCCCCAGCATTTT
V gene: TRBV11-1; D gene: .; J gene: TRBJ2-4; clone size: .; CDR3 protein: CASSAPGWDIQYF; CDR3 DNA: TGTGCCAGCAGCGCCCCGGGCTGGGACATTCAGTACTTC
V gene: TRBV6-2/TRBV6-3; D gene: TRBD2; J gene: TRBJ2-1; clone size: .; CDR3 protein: CASRETSGGEQFF; CDR3 DNA: TGTGCCAGCAGAGAGACTAGCGGAGGCGAGCAGTTCTTC
V gene: TRBV2; D gene: .; J gene: TRBJ1-5; clone size: many; CDR3 protein: CASSDRARGQPQHF; CDR3 DNA: TGTGCCAGCAGTGATAGGGCCAGAGGTCAGCCCCAGCATTTT
V gene: TRBV20-1; D gene: .; J gene: TRBJ1-2; clone size: .; CDR3 protein: CSARGTMDLYGYTF; CDR3 DNA: TGCAGTGCTAGAGGTACGATGGACCTCTATGGCTACACCTTC
V gene: TRBV10-2; D gene: TRBD1; J gene: TRBJ2-5; clone size: few; CDR3 protein: CASSDMTGEETQYF; CDR3 DNA: TGCGCCAGCAGTGACATGACAGGGGAAGAGACCCAGTACTTC